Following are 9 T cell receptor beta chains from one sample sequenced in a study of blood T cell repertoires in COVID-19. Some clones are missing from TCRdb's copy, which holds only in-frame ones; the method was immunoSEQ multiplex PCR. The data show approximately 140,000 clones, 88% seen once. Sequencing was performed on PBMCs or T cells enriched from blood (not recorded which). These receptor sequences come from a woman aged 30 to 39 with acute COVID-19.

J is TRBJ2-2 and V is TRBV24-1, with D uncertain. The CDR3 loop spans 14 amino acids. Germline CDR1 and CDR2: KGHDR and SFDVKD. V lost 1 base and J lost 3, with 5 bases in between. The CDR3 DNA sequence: TGTGCCACCAGTGATTTTGCGGACACCGGGGAGCTGTTTTTT. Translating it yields CATSDFADTGELFF.

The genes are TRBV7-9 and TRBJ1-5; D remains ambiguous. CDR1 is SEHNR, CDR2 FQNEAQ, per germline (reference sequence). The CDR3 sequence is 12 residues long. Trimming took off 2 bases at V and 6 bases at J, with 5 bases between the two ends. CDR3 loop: CASSLNGQPQHF. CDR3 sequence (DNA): TGTGCCAGCAGCTTAAACGGTCAGCCCCAGCATTTT. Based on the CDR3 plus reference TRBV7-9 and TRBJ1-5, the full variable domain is DTGVSQNPRHKITKRGQNVTFRCDPISEHNRLYWYRQTLGQGPEFLTYFQNEAQLEKSRLLSDRFSAERPKGSFSTLEIQRTEQGDSAMYLCASSLNGQPQHFGDGTRLSIL.

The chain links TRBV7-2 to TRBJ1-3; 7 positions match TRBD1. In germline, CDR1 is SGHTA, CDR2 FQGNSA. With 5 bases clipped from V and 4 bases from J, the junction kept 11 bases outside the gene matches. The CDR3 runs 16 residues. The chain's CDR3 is CASSPNAGTVGNTIYF. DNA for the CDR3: TGTGCCAGCAGCCCGAACGCAGGGACAGTAGGAAACACCATATATTTT.

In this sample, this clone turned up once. CDR3 in amino acids: CASSLPTAGGNQWEQFF. DNA for the CDR3: TGTGCCAGCAGTTTACCGACAGCGGGAGGGAATCAATGGGAGCAGTTCTTC. The J gene is TRBJ2-1, the V gene TRBV28; TRBD2 matches at 10 bases. With V trimmed by 2 bases and J by 10 bases, 14 bases remained unmatched. Germline assignment: CDR1 MDHEN and CDR2 SYDVKM. This CDR3 comprises 17 residues.

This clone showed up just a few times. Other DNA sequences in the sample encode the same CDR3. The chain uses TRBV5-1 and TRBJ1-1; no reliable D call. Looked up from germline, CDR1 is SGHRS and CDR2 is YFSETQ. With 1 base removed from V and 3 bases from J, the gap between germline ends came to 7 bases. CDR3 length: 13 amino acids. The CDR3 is CASSLKLDTEAFF. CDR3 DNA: TGCGCCAGCAGCTTGAAGCTGGACACTGAAGCTTTCTTT.

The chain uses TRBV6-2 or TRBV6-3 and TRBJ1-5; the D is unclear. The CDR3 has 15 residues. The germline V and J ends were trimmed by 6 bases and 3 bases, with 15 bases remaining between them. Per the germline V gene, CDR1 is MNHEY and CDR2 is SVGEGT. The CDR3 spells CASSGMWRDNQPQHF. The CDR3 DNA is TGTGCCAGCAGCGGCATGTGGAGGGACAATCAGCCCCAGCATTTT.

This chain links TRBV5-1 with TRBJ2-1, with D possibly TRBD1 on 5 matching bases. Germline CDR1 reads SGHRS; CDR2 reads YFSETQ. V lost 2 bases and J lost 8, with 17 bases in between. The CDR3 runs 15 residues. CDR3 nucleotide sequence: TGCGCCAGCAGCTTTCGCAGGGAAATTAGAGATGAGCAGTTCTTC. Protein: CASSFRREIRDEQFF.

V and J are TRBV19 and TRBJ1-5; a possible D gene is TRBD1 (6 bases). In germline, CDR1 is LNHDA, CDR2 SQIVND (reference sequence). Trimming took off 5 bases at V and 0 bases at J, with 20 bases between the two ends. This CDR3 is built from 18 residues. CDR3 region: CASSPRGGGTYSNQPQHF. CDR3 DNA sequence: TGTGCCAGTAGTCCTCGAGGGGGAGGGACCTATAGCAATCAGCCCCAGCATTTT. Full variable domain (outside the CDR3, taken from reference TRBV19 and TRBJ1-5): DGGITQSPKYLFRKEGQNVTLSCEQNLNHDAMYWYRQDPGQGLRLIYYSQIVNDFQKGDIAEGYSVSREKKESFPLTVTSAQKNPTAFYLCASSPRGGGTYSNQPQHFGDGTRLSIL.

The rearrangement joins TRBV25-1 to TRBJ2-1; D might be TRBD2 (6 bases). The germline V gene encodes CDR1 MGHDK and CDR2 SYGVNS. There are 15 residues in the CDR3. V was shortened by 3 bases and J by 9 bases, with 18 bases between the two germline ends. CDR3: CASSDPREPTGEQFF. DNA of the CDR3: TGTGCCAGCAGTGATCCCCGGGAGCCAACGGGTGAGCAGTTCTTC.